The 32 T cell receptor beta chains given below trace back to one sample, sequenced in a study of blood T cell repertoires in COVID-19 (dated by TCRdb to about 2020). Library generation was performed with the immunoSEQ multiplex PCR assay. Imported from immuneACCESS, the table was reduced by TCRdb to in-frame sequences with V and J called. These copies leave out some clones; in studies compared against another copy, an unresolved V gene accounts for under half, and the cause of the remainder is not known. Present in this sample are around 260,000 clones, about 90% of which were seen just once. Of the sample, 2% to 2.5% falls within the top ten clones. The sample taken for sequencing was peripheral blood. The receptors originated from a woman in her forties or fifties with acute or convalescent COVID-19.

The V call is TRBV28, the J call TRBJ2-3; 8 nucleotides align to TRBD2. With V trimmed by 3 bases and J by 3 bases, 11 bases remained unmatched. Per germline, CDR1 MDHEN and CDR2 SYDVKM. The CDR3 totals 17 residues. The CDR3 is CASSFLSSGISTDTQYF. The CDR3 DNA follows: TGTGCCAGCAGTTTCCTCAGTAGCGGGATCAGTACAGATACGCAGTATTTT.

The V gene is TRBV5-4, the J gene TRBJ2-1, with 9 positions matching TRBD1. Germline CDR1 SGHNT, CDR2 YYREEE (reference sequence). The CDR3 is made up of 15 amino acids. With V trimmed by 3 bases and J by 6 bases, 7 bases remained unmatched. The CDR3 DNA reads TGTGCCAGCAGCTCCCGGGACAGGGTTCTCAATGAGCAGTTCTTC. Translation: CASSSRDRVLNEQFF.

The rearrangement links TRBV6-4 to TRBJ1-2; TRBD1 agrees at 10 bases. Germline CDR1 reads MRHNA; CDR2 reads SNTAGT. Germline trimming cut 5 bases from V and 5 bases from J; bases unmatched to any gene: 14. The length of the CDR3 is 17 residues. CDR3: CASSKSSGTGVGYGYTF. The CDR3 bases are TGTGCCAGCAGTAAGAGCTCCGGGACAGGGGTTGGATATGGCTACACCTTC.

This chain uses TRBV9 with TRBJ2-2; TRBD1 agrees at 9 bases. From germline, CDR1 is SGDLS and CDR2 YYNGEE. This CDR3 comprises 16 residues. The J segment lost 4 bases and the V segment lost 0 bases, leaving 4 bases of the junction unmatched. CDR3 bases: TGTGCCAGCAGCGTAGCCTGGACAGGGGTCACCGGGGAGCTGTTTTTT. Its translation is CASSVAWTGVTGELFF.

The chain employs TRBV7-9 and TRBJ2-5; 14 nucleotides line up with TRBD2. CDR1 SEHNR and CDR2 FQNEAQ come from the germline V gene (reference sequence). The CDR3 spans 16 residues. The J segment lost 5 bases and the V segment lost 5 bases, leaving 7 bases of the junction unmatched. The CDR3, as DNA: TGTGCCAGCAGCCCCAGGACTAGCGGGAGGAGGGAGACCCAGTACTTC. This gives the protein CASSPRTSGRRETQYF.

The gene calls are TRBV4-3 and TRBJ2-2, with 9 bases identical to TRBD1. The CDR3 consists of 16 residues. Germline V lookup: CDR1 LGHNA, CDR2 YSLEER. V was clipped by 0 bases and J by 7 bases; unmatched bases: 6. The CDR3, as DNA: TGCGCCAGCAGCCAAGAGCCGGGGACAGGGAACGGGGAGCTGTTTTTT. Translation: CASSQEPGTGNGELFF.

This CDR3 is CASSPPRLAGGPPEQFF. CDR3 in DNA: TGTGCCAGCAGCCCGCCGCGGCTAGCGGGAGGCCCACCTGAGCAGTTCTTC. The chain recombines TRBV7-9 with TRBJ2-1; 11 nucleotides line up with TRBD2. The CDR3 length is 17 residues. The trim removed 5 bases at V and 9 bases at J, leaving 15 bases unmatched. Germline CDR1 reads SEHNR; CDR2 reads FQNEAQ (reference sequence).

The rearrangement uses TRBV19 and TRBJ2-7; TRBD2 agrees at 9 bases. The CDR3 totals 19 residues. The V gene end was trimmed by 6 bases and the J gene end by 0 bases; junction bases not matched to a gene: 18. The germline CDR1 and CDR2 sequences are LNHDA and SQIVND (reference sequence). CDR3 in amino acids: CASSPGGLANIHSSYEQYF. The CDR3 nucleotides read TGTGCCAGTAGCCCCGGGGGACTAGCAAATATTCATAGCTCCTACGAGCAGTACTTC.

V usage is TRBV27 and J usage is TRBJ2-7; unclear D gene. The CDR3 extends over 15 amino acids. Trimming took off 0 bases at V and 0 bases at J, with 9 bases between the two ends. Germline-derived CDR1 and CDR2 are MNHEY and SMNVEV (reference sequence). In nucleotides, the CDR3 is TGTGCCAGCAGTTTATCACTGCTCCTCTCCTACGAGCAGTACTTC. It codes for CASSLSLLLSYEQYF.

The rearrangement joins TRBV7-9 to TRBJ1-1, with D uncertain. V lost 1 base, J lost 0 bases, and 9 bases lay in between. Looked up from germline, CDR1 is SEHNR and CDR2 is FQNEAQ (reference sequence). The CDR3 extends over 15 amino acids. As DNA, the CDR3 is TGTGCCAGCAGCTTAGATGTAGCAATGAACACTGAAGCTTTCTTT. Translating it yields CASSLDVAMNTEAFF.

The rearrangement uses TRBV9 and TRBJ2-2, with 13 positions matching TRBD2. Germline values: CDR1 SGDLS, CDR2 YYNGEE. The CDR3 runs 21 residues. The ends lost 0 bases at V and 7 bases at J; junction bases unmatched: 18. The CDR3 here is CASSVATWSGTSGTPFGELFF. The CDR3 bases are TGTGCCAGCAGCGTAGCTACATGGTCGGGGACTAGCGGGACCCCTTTCGGGGAGCTGTTTTTT.

CDR3 residues: CASSSQVLETQYF. The CDR3 nucleotides are TGTGCCAGCAGCTCACAGGTTTTAGAGACCCAGTACTTC. The chain employs TRBV7-9 and TRBJ2-5; D may be TRBD1 (5 bases). The V end lost 4 bases, the J end lost 4 bases, and 10 bases lay between the germline ends. This CDR3 has 13 residues. Germline lookup yields CDR1 SEHNR and CDR2 FQNEAQ (reference sequence).

The chain recombines TRBV20-1 with TRBJ2-1, with TRBD2 matching 13 bases. Trimming cost V 3 bases and J 7 bases; bases outside gene matches: 9. Germline CDR1 DFQATT, CDR2 SNEGSKA (reference sequence). The CDR3 loop spans 16 amino acids. The chain's CDR3 is CSASGGTSGTLNEQFF. In nucleotides, the CDR3 is TGCAGTGCTAGTGGGGGGACTAGCGGGACCCTTAATGAGCAGTTCTTC.

The V gene is TRBV15, the J gene TRBJ2-7, with TRBD1 matching 7 bases. Trimming took 0 bases from V and 13 from J; bases not matched to a gene: 15. This CDR3 comprises 15 residues. Germline CDR1 and CDR2: LNHNV and YYDKDF (reference sequence). CDR3 sequence reads: CATSRDAGTVHVGYF. The CDR3 DNA sequence: TGTGCCACCAGCAGAGATGCCGGGACAGTTCACGTCGGTTACTTC.

The rearrangement uses TRBV5-6 and TRBJ2-3, with TRBD1 identical over 9 bases. The junction had 6 bases not matched to a gene; V was cut back by 4 bases and J by 0 bases. This CDR3 spans 16 amino acids. Germline V gene lookup returns CDR1 SGHDT and CDR2 YYEEEE. This CDR3 is CASSPDRGRSTDTQYF. As DNA, the CDR3 is TGTGCCAGCAGCCCGGACAGGGGACGGAGCACAGATACGCAGTATTTT.

The rearrangement joins TRBV27 to TRBJ2-7; 8 bases agree with TRBD1. In germline, CDR1 is MNHEY, CDR2 SMNVEV (reference sequence). V lost 5 bases to trimming and J lost 2 bases; unmatched junction nucleotides: 14. CDR3 length equals 17 residues. The CDR3 bases are TGTGCCAGCAGTCCCATACGGTTACGGGACAGGACCTACGAGCAGTACTTC. It encodes CASSPIRLRDRTYEQYF.

The sample holds one count of this clone. V and J are TRBV6-2 or TRBV6-3 and TRBJ2-5, with TRBD2 matching over 7 bases. The length of the CDR3 is 17 residues. Germline-derived CDR1 and CDR2 are MNHEY and SVGEGT. The trim removed 5 bases at V and 1 base at J, leaving 13 bases unmatched. For the CDR3, the DNA is TGTGCCAGCAGTCTCCGGGCTAGCGGACTAGTCCAAGAGACCCAGTACTTC. Its translation: CASSLRASGLVQETQYF.

The CDR3 sequence: CASSSTGLNTEAFF. DNA of the CDR3: TGCGCCAGCAGCTCGACAGGCCTGAACACTGAAGCTTTCTTT. The rearrangement uses TRBV5-1 and TRBJ1-1; D possibly corresponds to TRBD1 (6 bases). Germline V lookup: CDR1 SGHRS, CDR2 YFSETQ. The CDR3 covers 14 residues. V was clipped by 3 bases and J by 0 bases, with 9 bases between them. Variable domain in full (rest from reference TRBV5-1 and TRBJ1-1): KAGVTQTPRYLIKTRGQQVTLSCSPISGHRSVSWYQQTPGQGLQFLFEYFSETQRNKGNFPGRFSGRQFSNSRSEMNVSTLELGDSALYLCASSSTGLNTEAFFGQGTRLTVV.

The chain has TRBV29-1 and TRBJ2-7; D gene uncertain. Germline V gene sequence: CDR1 SQVTM, CDR2 ANQGSEA. Trimming took off 6 bases at V and 4 bases at J, with 10 bases between the two ends. This CDR3 has 11 amino acids. Here the CDR3 DNA reads TGCAGCGTGTTACATACGTACGAGCAGTACTTC. Its translation is CSVLHTYEQYF.

The V and J genes are TRBV7-2 and TRBJ2-5; D not resolved. Germline assignment: CDR1 SGHTA and CDR2 FQGNSA. V dropped 1 base and J dropped 5 bases, with 11 bases sitting between them. The CDR3 is 14 amino acids. The CDR3 is CASSLGGPMETQYF. CDR3 nucleotide sequence: TGTGCCAGCAGCTTAGGAGGTCCGATGGAGACCCAGTACTTC.

The chain joins TRBV7-2 to TRBJ2-1, with 10 bases identical to TRBD2. This CDR3 spans 17 amino acids. J gave up 6 bases and V 3 bases, and 11 bases lay outside the gene matches. The germline V gene has CDR1 SGHTA and CDR2 FQGNSA. The DNA of the CDR3 is TGTGCCAGCAGCTTTAGGTCCCTAGCGGGAGAAGGCAATGAGCAGTTCTTC. Protein: CASSFRSLAGEGNEQFF.

The chain joins TRBV19 to TRBJ1-2; 7 bases agree with TRBD1. Germline assignment: CDR1 LNHDA and CDR2 SQIVND (reference sequence). CDR3 length equals 14 residues. The V gene end was trimmed by 6 bases and the J gene end by 2 bases; junction bases not matched to a gene: 6. The CDR3 region is CASRTGPGNYGYTF. The CDR3 DNA follows: TGTGCCAGTAGGACAGGGCCCGGAAACTATGGCTACACCTTC.

The chain carries TRBV4-2 and TRBJ2-3; TRBD2 matches 10 bases. The CDR3 contains 14 residues. Germline V gene lookup returns CDR1 LGHNA and CDR2 YNFKEQ. Trimming took 5 bases from V and 1 from J; bases not matched to a gene: 0. The DNA for the CDR3 is TGTGCCAGCAGCGGACTAGCGGGCACAGATACGCAGTATTTT. It encodes CASSGLAGTDTQYF.

V usage is TRBV9 and J usage is TRBJ1-1, with D possibly being TRBD1 (6 bases). Trimming stripped 0 bases from V and 1 base from J, with 16 bases between. Germline CDR1 is SGDLS and CDR2 is YYNGEE. This CDR3 has 17 residues. This CDR3 is CASSVGGTGSRNTEAFF. CDR3 DNA: TGTGCCAGCAGCGTAGGAGGAACAGGGAGTCGGAACACTGAAGCTTTCTTT. Complete variable domain (other parts from reference TRBV9 and TRBJ1-1): DSGVTQTPKHLITATGQRVTLRCSPRSGDLSVYWYQQSLDQGLQFLIQYYNGEERAKGNILERFSAQQFPDLHSELNLSSLELGDSALYFCASSVGGTGSRNTEAFFGQGTRLTVV.

In nucleotides, the CDR3 is TGTGCCATTTCGGGGACAGGGATTTCCTACGAGCAGTACTTC. This gives the protein CAISGTGISYEQYF. The V call is TRBV6-5, the J call TRBJ2-7, with 9 bases that match TRBD1. The germline gives CDR1 MNHEY, CDR2 SVGAGI. CDR3 size: 14 residues. The V segment lost 10 bases and the J segment 1 base; nucleotides outside the gene matches: 8.

The chain couples TRBV7-2 to TRBJ1-6; D not resolved. CDR3 length: 13 residues. CDR1 and CDR2 (germline): SGHTA, FQGNSA. Trimming took off 8 bases at V and 10 bases at J, with 15 bases between the two ends. The CDR3 DNA follows: TGTGCCAGCTCTAGCGGGATGTCATCACCCCTCCACTTT. It is translated as CASSSGMSSPLHF.

This clone came up a few times. The genes are TRBV5-8 and TRBJ1-2; 7 bases are shared with TRBD1. The CDR3 totals 13 residues. Germline V CDR1 and CDR2: SGHTS, YDEGEE. V lost 2 bases to trimming and J lost 7 bases; unmatched junction nucleotides: 5. CDR3 nucleotide sequence: TGTGCCAGCAGCTTACAGGGGAACCGTGGCTACACCTTC. This translates into CASSLQGNRGYTF.

The chain combines TRBV5-1 with TRBJ1-2, with D maybe TRBD1 (6 bases). V was pared by 0 bases and J by 8 bases, with 17 bases between. The CDR3 contains 15 residues. Looked up from germline, CDR1 is SGHRS and CDR2 is YFSETQ. The CDR3 spells CASSLAPPGGRGYTF. CDR3 bases: TGCGCCAGCAGCTTGGCACCCCCCGGGGGGCGAGGCTACACCTTC.

V and J are TRBV5-1 and TRBJ1-4; D ambiguous. Trimming took off 1 base at V and 0 bases at J, with 7 bases between the two ends. This CDR3 comprises 15 residues. Germline V gene lookup returns CDR1 SGHRS and CDR2 YFSETQ. DNA of the CDR3: TGCGCCAGCAGCTTGAATACAGCAACTAATGAAAAACTGTTTTTT. It is translated as CASSLNTATNEKLFF. Together with reference TRBV5-1 and TRBJ1-4, the CDR3 gives the full variable domain: KAGVTQTPRYLIKTRGQQVTLSCSPISGHRSVSWYQQTPGQGLQFLFEYFSETQRNKGNFPGRFSGRQFSNSRSEMNVSTLELGDSALYLCASSLNTATNEKLFFGSGTQLSVL.

The CDR3 DNA follows: TGTGCCAGCGCCCCACAGGGTGCAACTAATGAAAAACTGTTTTTT. Residues: CASAPQGATNEKLFF. This chain connects TRBV6-5 to TRBJ1-4; possibly TRBD1 for D (6 bases). CDR1 is MNHEY, CDR2 SVGAGI, per germline. Trimming pared 8 bases from V and 0 bases from J, leaving 13 bases between. There are 15 residues in the CDR3.

The genes are TRBV9 and TRBJ2-3, with 9 bases matching TRBD1. Unmatched junction bases numbered 8, after V lost 3 bases and J lost 6 bases. Germline CDR1 and CDR2: SGDLS and YYNGEE. CDR3 length: 15 amino acids. The CDR3, as DNA: TGTGCCAGCAGCGGTTCCGGGACAGGGACCGATACGCAGTATTTT. Its translation: CASSGSGTGTDTQYF.

This chain links TRBV5-8 with TRBJ1-5; D remains ambiguous. CDR3 size: 17 residues. Trimming shortened V by 4 bases and J by 5 bases, and 22 bases separated the two germline ends. Germline CDR1 reads SGHTS; CDR2 reads YDEGEE. The CDR3 here is CASSPLFGSREYQPQHF. The CDR3, as DNA: TGTGCCAGCAGCCCACTCTTTGGGAGCCGGGAATATCAGCCCCAGCATTTT.